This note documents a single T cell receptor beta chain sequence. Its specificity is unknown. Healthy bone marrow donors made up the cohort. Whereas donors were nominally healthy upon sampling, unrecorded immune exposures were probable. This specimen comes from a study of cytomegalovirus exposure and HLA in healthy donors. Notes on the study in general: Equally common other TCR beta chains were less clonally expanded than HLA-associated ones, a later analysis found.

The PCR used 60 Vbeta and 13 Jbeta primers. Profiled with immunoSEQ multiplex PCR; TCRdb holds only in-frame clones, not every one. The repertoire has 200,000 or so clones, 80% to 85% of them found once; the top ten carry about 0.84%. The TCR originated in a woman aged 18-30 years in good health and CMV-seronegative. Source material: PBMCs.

The CDR3 DNA sequence: TGCGCCAGCAGCTTTCGACTAGCGGGATGGGATGTCCACGAGCAGTACTTC. Amino acid sequence: CASSFRLAGWDVHEQYF. The chain carries TRBV5-1 and TRBJ2-7, with TRBD2 matching over 11 bases. CDR1 and CDR2 (germline): SGHRS, YFSETQ. J was trimmed by 5 bases and V by 2 bases; bases with no gene match: 12. The CDR3 totals 17 residues. The variable domain in full, with the rest retrieved from reference TRBV5-1 and TRBJ2-7, is KAGVTQTPRYLIKTRGQQVTLSCSPISGHRSVSWYQQTPGQGLQFLFEYFSETQRNKGNFPGRFSGRQFSNSRSEMNVSTLELGDSALYLCASSFRLAGWDVHEQYFGPGTRLTVT.